These 22 T cell receptor beta chains originate from one sample sequenced in a study of T cells in Graves' hyperthyroidism and ophthalmopathy (dated by TCRdb to between 2018 and 2020). The library was obtained by multiplex PCR. The data were produced on an Illumina HiSeq 2000. The TCR beta CDR3 regions were amplified from the RNA transcripts. The first round of RT-PCR for the TCR CDR3 was performed with the HTBI primer set and the Qiagen OneStep RT-PCR kit. In-frame beta chains were kept once TCRdb had trimmed the public reads at Q25 with fastp and called clones with MiXCR. Rows merge per CDR3 protein into single entries with the most common DNA and genes. This sample gives fewer than 250,000 distinct CDR3 sequences in total; roughly 17% of them show up just once. Around 30% of the sample comes from the top ten. Material: blood. These receptors originate from a woman between 18 and 29 years old with Graves' ophthalmopathy.

This clonotype was recorded at least ten times. The CDR3 DNA reads as TGTGCCAGCAGCCAAGCGGAAACAAGCAATAGGCAGTTCTTC. It codes for CASSQAETSNRQFF. V usage is TRBV4-2 and J usage is TRBJ2-1; unclear D gene. The V and J ends lost 1 base and 12 bases respectively, with 16 bases between them. This CDR3 spans 14 amino acids. Germline assignment: CDR1 LGHNA and CDR2 YNFKEQ.

The sample holds many counts of this clonotype. The genes are TRBV10-2 and TRBJ2-5, with 7 positions matching TRBD1. The J segment lost 5 bases and the V segment lost 7 bases, leaving 4 bases of the junction unmatched. There are 12 residues in the CDR3. CDR1 is WSHSY, CDR2 SAAADI, per germline. The CDR3 bases are TGCGCCAGCAAGGGGGCCTTGGAGACCCAGTACTTC. It codes for CASKGALETQYF.

The sample holds many counts of this clonotype. This sequence joins TRBV12-3 or TRBV12-4 and TRBJ1-2; D remains unclear. This CDR3 has 14 amino acids. V lost 5 bases and J 4 bases, leaving 14 bases between the germline ends. The CDR3 sequence: CASSRSLSPYGYTF. The CDR3 DNA sequence: TGTGCCAGCAGTCGGAGTCTCTCCCCCTATGGCTACACCTTC.

This clonotype appeared many times. This chain links TRBV6-1 with TRBJ1-4, with no clear D. The CDR3 totals 14 residues. Trimming cost V 5 bases and J 0 bases, with 7 bases left between them. Germline lookup yields CDR1 MNHNS and CDR2 SASEGT. The CDR3 here is CASSSGATNEKLFF. DNA of the CDR3: TGTGCCAGCAGTTCCGGCGCAACTAATGAAAAACTGTTTTTT.

The sample holds many counts of this clonotype. V gene TRBV24-1 combines with J gene TRBJ2-5; weak D call: TRBD2 (6 bases). Trimming took off 2 bases at V and 0 bases at J, with 12 bases between the two ends. This CDR3 contains 16 residues. CDR1 KGHDR and CDR2 SFDVKD come from the germline V gene. CDR3 sequence reads: CATSDSLGGDQETQYF. The CDR3 DNA is TGTGCCACCAGTGATTCATTAGGAGGGGACCAAGAGACCCAGTACTTC.

This clonotype was observed many times. This chain uses TRBV20-1 with TRBJ2-5, with D possibly matching TRBD2 (5 bases). CDR1 is DFQATT and CDR2 is SNEGSKA in the germline V gene (reference sequence). The CDR3 totals 15 residues. Trimming shortened V by 0 bases and J by 1 base, and 12 bases separated the two germline ends. The CDR3 spells CSAREPGIVQETQYF. The CDR3 bases are TGCAGTGCTAGAGAACCGGGGATAGTCCAAGAGACCCAGTACTTC.

This clonotype was detected ten times or more. The chain joins TRBV12-3 or TRBV12-4 to TRBJ1-1; 9 nucleotides agree with TRBD1. Unmatched junction bases numbered 7, after V lost 3 bases and J lost 5 bases. This CDR3 has 15 residues. The CDR3: CASSLTGGGRTEAFF. The CDR3 DNA reads as TGTGCCAGCAGTTTGACAGGGGGAGGTAGGACTGAAGCTTTCTTT.

This clonotype was found many times. The J gene is TRBJ2-7, the V gene TRBV19; D is undetermined. Germline CDR1 reads LNHDA; CDR2 reads SQIVND (reference sequence). V gave up 3 bases and J gave up 4 bases, with 4 bases separating them. The CDR3 runs to 11 residues. The CDR3 coding sequence is TGTGCCAGTAGTATCGGTTACGAGCAGTACTTC. Translated: CASSIGYEQYF.

The genes are TRBV3-1 and TRBJ2-1, with TRBD2 matching over 12 bases. CDR3 length equals 16 residues. Germline V CDR1 and CDR2: LGHDT, YNNKEL (reference sequence). The trim removed 5 bases at V and 0 bases at J, leaving 2 bases unmatched. The CDR3 sequence: CASSKTSGSSYNEQFF. CDR3 DNA: TGTGCCAGCAGCAAGACTAGCGGGAGCTCCTACAATGAGCAGTTCTTC.

CDR3 sequence reads: CAWSPGLAGGYEQFF. For the CDR3, the DNA is TGTGCCTGGAGCCCCGGACTAGCGGGAGGCTATGAGCAGTTCTTC. This chain uses TRBV30 with TRBJ2-1, with 14 bases fitting TRBD2. Germline CDR1 reads GTSNPN; CDR2 reads SVGIG (reference sequence). CDR3 length: 15 amino acids. V dropped 3 bases and J dropped 8; count of bases not matched to a gene: 6.

The chain links TRBV28 to TRBJ1-1, with TRBD1 identical over 8 bases. The CDR3 spans 14 residues. With 6 bases clipped from V and 5 bases from J, the junction kept 8 bases outside the gene matches. The germline CDR1 and CDR2 sequences are MDHEN and SYDVKM. CDR3 region: CASRMTGARTEAFF. The CDR3 coding sequence is TGTGCCAGCAGAATGACAGGGGCTCGGACTGAAGCTTTCTTT.

This chain connects TRBV7-9 to TRBJ2-2, with D perhaps assigned TRBD1 or TRBD2 (6 bases each). There are 16 residues in the CDR3. From germline, CDR1 is SEHNR and CDR2 FQNEAQ (reference sequence). Trimming left V 5 bases short and J 4 bases short, with 17 bases between. The CDR3 region has the DNA TGTGCCAGCAGCGCGGGACAACAAAGCGTCACCGGGGAGCTGTTTTTT. It codes for CASSAGQQSVTGELFF.

The chain carries TRBV4-1 and TRBJ2-2; either TRBD1 or TRBD2 may fit D (5 bases each). Germline CDR1 and CDR2: MGHRA and YSYEKL. This CDR3 has 17 residues. The V end was cut by 3 bases, the J end by 1 base, with 15 bases between. The CDR3 spells CASSHPGRGRNTGELFF. For the CDR3, the DNA is TGCGCCAGCAGCCACCCGGGTAGGGGACGGAACACCGGGGAGCTGTTTTTT.

The chain carries TRBV6-2 or TRBV6-3 and TRBJ2-1; 8 bases align to TRBD1. The CDR3 has 21 residues. V lost 2 bases, J lost 4 bases, and 22 bases stayed unmatched. Germline V gene sequence: CDR1 MNHEY, CDR2 SVGEGT. CDR3 in amino acids: CASSYRILGDRLPNPYNEQFF. CDR3 coding DNA: TGTGCCAGCAGTTACCGCATACTGGGGGACAGGCTTCCCAACCCATACAATGAGCAGTTCTTC.

This clonotype was seen repeatedly, ten times or more. The rearrangement joins TRBV5-1 to TRBJ1-4, with a possible D match to TRBD1 (6 bases). The CDR3 covers 16 residues. The V end lost 0 bases, the J end lost 4 bases, and 13 bases lay between the germline ends. Germline V gene data show CDR1 as SGHRS and CDR2 as YFSETQ. The CDR3 is CASSLAGRGGNEKLFF. The CDR3 DNA sequence: TGCGCCAGCAGCTTGGCTGGTCGAGGGGGTAATGAAAAACTGTTTTTT.

This clonotype was observed many times. This chain uses TRBV9 with TRBJ1-2; 8 nucleotides line up with TRBD1. Per the germline V gene, CDR1 is SGDLS and CDR2 is YYNGEE. The CDR3 covers 14 residues. V dropped 4 bases and J dropped 4; count of bases not matched to a gene: 6. CDR3 loop: CASSPGDRSYGYTF. The CDR3 nucleotides read TGTGCCAGCAGCCCCGGGGACAGGAGCTATGGCTACACCTTC.

At least ten counts were recorded for this clonotype. This chain uses TRBV7-2 with TRBJ1-2; 7 bases match TRBD1. The trim removed 5 bases at V and 7 bases at J, leaving 10 bases unmatched. The germline V gene encodes CDR1 SGHTA and CDR2 FQGNSA. This CDR3 is 14 amino acids long. The CDR3 loop reads CASSESAGGSGYTF. The CDR3, as DNA: TGTGCCAGCAGCGAGAGCGCAGGGGGAAGTGGCTACACCTTC.

The sample holds many counts of this clonotype. The chain is built from TRBV12-3 or TRBV12-4 and TRBJ2-1; 14 bases are a match to TRBD2. The CDR3 runs to 15 residues. The ends lost 5 bases at V and 6 bases at J; junction bases unmatched: 3. CDR3 sequence: CASSAGLAGANEQFF. CDR3 nucleotides: TGTGCCAGCAGTGCGGGACTAGCGGGGGCCAATGAGCAGTTCTTC.

This clonotype came up many times. The germline gene is not matched at one end of the junction; a read error may be the cause. V is TRBV11-3 and J is TRBJ2-1, with D perhaps matching TRBD2 (6 bases). Germline CDR1 SGHNT, CDR2 YENEEA. CDR3 size: 15 residues. This CDR3 is CASTLWDSLYNEQFF. The CDR3 nucleotides are TGTGCCAGCACCTTATGGGACTCTCTTTACAATGAGCAGTTCTTC.

The gene calls are TRBV2 and TRBJ1-1; D is possibly TRBD1 (6 bases). The length of the CDR3 is 15 residues. Germline lookup yields CDR1 SNHLY and CDR2 FYNNEI. The germline V and J ends were trimmed by 4 bases and 0 bases, with 12 bases remaining between them. The CDR3 sequence is CASSGGHQMNTEAFF. CDR3 DNA sequence: TGTGCCAGCAGTGGGGGACACCAGATGAACACTGAAGCTTTCTTT. Supplemented by reference TRBV2 and TRBJ1-1, the full variable domain reads EPEVTQTPSHQVTQMGQEVILRCVPISNHLYFYWYRQILGQKVEFLVSFYNNEISEKSEIFDDQFSVERPDGSNFTLKIRSTKLEDSAMYFCASSGGHQMNTEAFFGQGTRLTVV.

This clonotype was seen ten or more times. This chain joins TRBV20-1 and TRBJ2-1, with D unresolved. Germline CDR1 reads DFQATT; CDR2 reads SNEGSKA (reference sequence). This CDR3 spans 15 amino acids. The germline V and J ends were trimmed by 1 base and 5 bases, with 15 bases remaining between them. CDR3 nucleotide sequence: TGCAGTGCTAGAGTCCCCGGGTCTCTGAACAATGAGCAGTTCTTC. This gives the protein CSARVPGSLNNEQFF.

In this sample, this clonotype turned up many times. The chain links TRBV12-3 or TRBV12-4 to TRBJ1-1; D unclear. The CDR3 runs 14 residues. With 7 bases removed from V and 6 bases from J, the gap between germline ends came to 18 bases. The CDR3 coding sequence is TGTGCCAGCACCCTCAGGCACCACAAAGCTGAAGCTTTCTTT. It encodes CASTLRHHKAEAFF.